This T cell receptor beta chain was found in a study of T-cell memory formation after mild COVID-19. The CDR3 consists of 13 residues. V was clipped by 5 bases and J by 2 bases, with 10 bases between them. This clonotype was observed a handful of times. The antigen is undetermined. Broader study findings: Contracting CD4+ clones sat mainly in CM and EM; CD8+ in EMRA.

TCRdb fed the 5' RACE reads into MiXCR, producing one record per CDR3 protein. This repertoire shows 140,000 or so distinct CDR3 sequences, 6% to 7% found once; its top ten account for 2% to 2.5%. This clonotype was sampled from an adult woman who had mild COVID-19 (a few samples of this study predate the infection). Cell type and time point are not known. Input material: PBMCs or a T cell subset sorted from them (not recorded which). The J gene is TRBJ2-7, the V gene TRBV12-3 or TRBV12-4; no reliable D call. DNA of the CDR3: TGTGCCAGCAGTCACACGGAACCCTACGAGCAGTACTTC. Encoded protein: CASSHTEPYEQYF.